These 32 T cell receptor beta chains share one sample of origin, sequenced in a study of T cell responses to AZD1222 COVID-19 vaccine. Produced via immunoSEQ multiplex PCR; TCRdb's table is partial and in-frame only. In the table there are around 150,000 clones, approximately 88% of which are singletons. This specimen was peripheral blood, taken on day 0 of AZD1222 vaccination. The receptors originated from an adult in good health.

The genes are TRBV28 and TRBJ1-2, with D unresolved. This CDR3 region has 13 residues. CDR1 is MDHEN and CDR2 is SYDVKM in the germline V gene. Trimming pared 1 base from V and 8 bases from J, leaving 11 bases between. The CDR3 region has the DNA TGTGCCAGCAGTTTATCCCCGATTGAGGGCTACACCTTC. Protein product: CASSLSPIEGYTF.

The chain carries TRBV7-2 and TRBJ2-1, with 12 bases fitting TRBD2. The V gene end was trimmed by 5 bases and the J gene end by 7 bases; junction bases not matched to a gene: 9. CDR3 size: 16 residues. The germline gives CDR1 SGHTA, CDR2 FQGNSA. CDR3 DNA sequence: TGTGCCAGCAGCCCCCCTAGACTAGCGGGAGTGAATGAGCAGTTCTTC. It encodes CASSPPRLAGVNEQFF.

V usage is TRBV4-1 and J usage is TRBJ1-3; no clear D gene. V was trimmed by 0 bases and J by 0 bases, leaving 9 bases between them. Germline V CDR1 and CDR2: MGHRA, YSYEKL. This CDR3 region has 16 residues. The CDR3 here is CASSQDGSFSGNTIYF. The CDR3 DNA reads as TGCGCCAGCAGCCAAGATGGATCTTTCTCTGGAAACACCATATATTTT.

The chain is built from TRBV18 and TRBJ1-5, with D maybe TRBD1 (5 bases). The CDR3 spans 16 residues. Per the germline V gene, CDR1 is KGHSH and CDR2 is LQKENI. V lost 3 bases, J lost 7 bases, and 19 bases lay in between. CDR3 sequence: CASSPEEGYYDQPQHF. The CDR3 DNA is TGTGCCAGCTCACCCGAAGAGGGGTATTACGACCAGCCCCAGCATTTT.

The chain has TRBV4-3 and TRBJ2-5; the D is unclear. The V end was cut by 1 base, the J end by 4 bases, with 10 bases between. The germline CDR1 and CDR2 sequences are LGHNA and YSLEER. The CDR3 extends over 14 amino acids. The CDR3 sequence is CASSQAWQPETQYF. In DNA form, the CDR3 reads TGCGCCAGCAGCCAAGCCTGGCAACCAGAGACCCAGTACTTC.

This clone was observed once. This sequence joins TRBV24-1 and TRBJ1-2; D is ambiguous. CDR1 and CDR2 from the germline V gene are KGHDR and SFDVKD. V lost 4 bases to trimming and J lost 8 bases, with 10 bases between them. The CDR3 is made up of 12 amino acids. The DNA of the CDR3 is TGTGCCACCAGTGACGCTGGAAGGGGCTACACCTTC. Residues: CATSDAGRGYTF.

The rearrangement joins TRBV25-1 to TRBJ2-1; maybe TRBD2 (7 bases). Trimming stripped 3 bases from V and 13 bases from J, with 25 bases between. Germline values: CDR1 MGHDK, CDR2 SYGVNS. The CDR3 has 16 amino acids. As DNA, the CDR3 is TGTGCCAGCAGTGACACACTGGCGGGGGCAGAGGGAGAACAGTTCTTC. This encodes CASSDTLAGAEGEQFF.

The chain carries TRBV28 and TRBJ2-7; TRBD2 aligns across 8 bases. Germline V gives CDR1 MDHEN, CDR2 SYDVKM. This CDR3 spans 17 amino acids. V shed 6 bases, J shed 0 bases, and the junction held 13 bases outside the gene matches. In DNA, the CDR3 is TGTGCCAGCAGGGACCCCCCCGGGACTAGGAGCTCCTACGAGCAGTACTTC. Its protein product is CASRDPPGTRSSYEQYF.

The chain uses TRBV10-3 and TRBJ2-3; D call uncertain. The CDR3 runs to 11 residues. Trimming left V 4 bases short and J 5 bases short, with 4 bases between. Germline V CDR1 and CDR2: ENHRY, SYGVKD. The CDR3 region has the DNA TGTGCCATCAGTGCTGTAGATACGCAGTATTTT. This gives the protein CAISAVDTQYF.

The V call is TRBV5-5, the J call TRBJ1-5; D is possibly TRBD1 (5 bases). CDR1 is SGHKS, CDR2 YYEKEE, per germline (reference sequence). The CDR3 length is 16 residues. Between the trimmed V and J ends, which lost 6 bases and 3 bases, there was a span of 19 bases. The CDR3 here is CASNSGGVLVNQPQHF. The CDR3 DNA is TGTGCCAGCAACTCGGGAGGGGTTCTCGTCAATCAGCCCCAGCATTTT.

This CDR3 reads CASGGTGPDTQYF. The CDR3 DNA sequence: TGCGCCAGCGGTGGGACAGGGCCAGATACGCAGTATTTT. This chain connects TRBV23-1 to TRBJ2-3; 9 bases match TRBD1. TRBV23-1 is identified as an open reading frame with a role that is uncertain. V was clipped by 8 bases and J by 4 bases; unmatched bases: 4. There are 13 residues in the CDR3.

The CDR3 here is CASRPGGAAATGELFF. CDR3 DNA sequence: TGTGCCAGCAGGCCAGGGGGCGCGGCAGCCACCGGGGAGCTGTTTTTT. The J gene is TRBJ2-2, the V gene TRBV11-1; 8 positions match TRBD1. The CDR3 consists of 16 residues. The germline V gene encodes CDR1 SGHAT and CDR2 FQDESV (reference sequence). Trimming took 6 bases from V and 4 from J; bases not matched to a gene: 10.

This clone was counted once. This chain joins TRBV27 and TRBJ2-7, with 8 bases identical to TRBD2. Germline V lookup: CDR1 MNHEY, CDR2 SMNVEV (reference sequence). This CDR3 is 16 amino acids long. Germline trimming cut 4 bases from V and 0 bases from J; bases unmatched to any gene: 8. The CDR3 nucleotides read TGTGCCAGCAGTTCCCGACTAGCGAAAAGCTCCTACGAGCAGTACTTC. Translated, it gives CASSSRLAKSSYEQYF.

This chain joins TRBV15 and TRBJ2-2; a weak D match, TRBD1 (5 bases). Germline V gives CDR1 LNHNV, CDR2 YYDKDF (reference sequence). The V and J ends lost 5 bases and 8 bases respectively, with 12 bases between them. The CDR3 runs to 13 residues. As DNA, the CDR3 is TGTGCCACCAGCTCCCCATGGACAGGGGAGCTGTTTTTT. It is translated as CATSSPWTGELFF.

The J gene is TRBJ2-7, the V gene TRBV5-4; TRBD1 matches at 8 bases. The CDR3 is 14 residues long. The V gene's germline CDR1 is SGHNT and CDR2 YYREEE (reference sequence). V trimming: 4 bases; J trimming: 6 bases; junction bases outside the gene matches: 9. CDR3: CASSIGQGRTEQYF. The CDR3 nucleotides are TGTGCCAGCAGCATCGGACAGGGTCGGACCGAGCAGTACTTC.

The rearrangement joins TRBV15 to TRBJ2-2; tentative D call: TRBD1 (5 bases). This CDR3 region has 14 residues. CDR1 and CDR2 from the germline V gene are LNHNV and YYDKDF (reference sequence). V gave up 6 bases and J gave up 7 bases, with 15 bases separating them. The CDR3 here is CATRSQGWSGELFF. The CDR3, as DNA: TGTGCCACCAGATCTCAGGGCTGGAGCGGGGAGCTGTTTTTT.

V and J are TRBV9 and TRBJ2-3; no clear D. CDR1 and CDR2 (germline): SGDLS, YYNGEE. V was pared by 1 base and J by 3 bases, with 9 bases between. The CDR3 is made up of 14 amino acids. The CDR3 here is CASSVSARTDTQYF. CDR3 nucleotide sequence: TGTGCCAGCAGCGTAAGCGCTAGAACAGATACGCAGTATTTT. Full variable domain (outside the CDR3, taken from reference TRBV9 and TRBJ2-3): DSGVTQTPKHLITATGQRVTLRCSPRSGDLSVYWYQQSLDQGLQFLIQYYNGEERAKGNILERFSAQQFPDLHSELNLSSLELGDSALYFCASSVSARTDTQYFGPGTRLTVL.

This chain links TRBV28 with TRBJ1-6, with a weak D call TRBD1 (6 bases). Germline V CDR1 and CDR2: MDHEN, SYDVKM. CDR3 length: 19 amino acids. V was shortened by 6 bases and J by 1 base, with 22 bases between the two germline ends. This CDR3 reads CASSIPQGFSGSYNSPLHF. In DNA form, the CDR3 reads TGTGCCAGCAGCATTCCCCAGGGGTTTTCTGGGTCCTATAATTCACCCCTCCACTTT.

The V and J genes are TRBV13 and TRBJ1-2; the match to TRBD1 covers 7 bases. This CDR3 has 15 amino acids. J was trimmed by 1 base and V by 5 bases; bases with no gene match: 7. Germline V gene lookup returns CDR1 PRHDT and CDR2 FYEKMQ (reference sequence). In nucleotides, the CDR3 is TGTGCCAGCAGCGCCAGGGGGTTGAATAACTATGGCTACACCTTC. Protein product: CASSARGLNNYGYTF.

This chain uses TRBV14 with TRBJ2-1; D uncertain. The CDR3 is 13 residues long. The V gene lost 1 base and the J gene lost 6 bases, with 7 bases spanning the gap. Germline V gene data show CDR1 as SGHDN and CDR2 as FVKESK. The DNA for the CDR3 is TGTGCCAGCAGCCAAGTTATTGGCAATGAGCAGTTCTTC. Protein: CASSQVIGNEQFF. The complete variable domain, with remaining parts taken from reference TRBV14 and TRBJ2-1, reads EAGVTQFPSHSVIEKGQTVTLRCDPISGHDNLYWYRRVMGKEIKFLLHFVKESKQDESGMPNNRFLAERTGGTYSTLKVQPAELEDSGVYFCASSQVIGNEQFFGPGTRLTVL.

V gene TRBV4-2 combines with J gene TRBJ1-1; TRBD1 is a possible D gene (5 bases). The CDR3 totals 14 residues. Germline assignment: CDR1 LGHNA and CDR2 YNFKEQ. The V and J ends lost 0 bases and 4 bases respectively, with 9 bases between them. The CDR3 reads CASSQDGGITEAFF. CDR3 DNA: TGTGCCAGCAGCCAAGACGGGGGGATCACTGAAGCTTTCTTT.

CDR3 in amino acids: CASSPFSSTGRGQPQHF. CDR3 sequence (DNA): TGTGCCAGCAGCCCGTTTTCATCGACAGGGAGGGGACAGCCCCAGCATTTT. V gene TRBV3-1 (or the pseudogene TRBV3-2) combines with J gene TRBJ1-5; 7 nucleotides line up with TRBD1. Germline V CDR1 and CDR2: LGHDT, YNNKEL (reference sequence). Germline trimming cut 4 bases from V and 7 bases from J; bases unmatched to any gene: 16. This CDR3 has 17 amino acids.

This clone was observed a single time. This chain connects TRBV6-1 to TRBJ1-1, with D perhaps TRBD1 (6 bases). CDR3 length equals 14 residues. CDR1 and CDR2 from the germline V gene are MNHNS and SASEGT. V was cut by 2 bases and J by 2 bases, with 9 bases left in between. The CDR3 bases are TGTGCCAGCAGTGAATTGGGGGGCAACACTGAAGCTTTCTTT. Protein product: CASSELGGNTEAFF.

This clone came up a few times. The chain employs TRBV5-1 and TRBJ1-1; 7 bases are shared with TRBD1. Germline loops: CDR1 SGHRS, CDR2 YFSETQ. V shed 1 base, J shed 7 bases, and the junction held 13 bases outside the gene matches. The CDR3 is 16 residues long. The CDR3 DNA reads TGCGCCAGCAGCTTGATTAATACAGGGGATTTACTTGAAGCTTTCTTT. This codes for CASSLINTGDLLEAFF.

This sequence joins TRBV9 and TRBJ2-1; 8 bases align to TRBD2. V lost 4 bases and J lost 10; bases outside the gene matches: 7. CDR3 size: 13 residues. Per germline, CDR1 SGDLS and CDR2 YYNGEE. DNA of the CDR3: TGTGCCAGCAGCAGCGGACTAGCATGGGAGCAGTTCTTC. Its protein is CASSSGLAWEQFF.

The table lists this clone with a few counts. The chain recombines TRBV27 with TRBJ2-3; D is perhaps TRBD2 (6 bases). This CDR3 has 14 amino acids. Germline-derived CDR1 and CDR2 are MNHEY and SMNVEV (reference sequence). V was trimmed by 6 bases and J by 5 bases, leaving 15 bases between them. In DNA, the CDR3 is TGTGCCAGCAGAGCGGGTCCGAAAGGAGATACGCAGTATTTT. Translated, it gives CASRAGPKGDTQYF.

J is TRBJ1-6 and V is TRBV28; D possibly corresponds to TRBD1 (5 bases). Deletions cut 8 bases from V and 2 bases from J, with 10 bases between. CDR3 length equals 14 residues. The germline CDR1 and CDR2 sequences are MDHEN and SYDVKM. The DNA of the CDR3 is TGTGCCAGCGCTAGGGGACCCTATAATTCACCCCTCCACTTT. The encoded protein is CASARGPYNSPLHF.

The rearrangement links TRBV5-4 to TRBJ1-6; 7 nucleotides agree with TRBD1. Germline V gene lookup returns CDR1 SGHNT and CDR2 YYREEE (reference sequence). The V segment lost 1 base and the J segment 9 bases; nucleotides outside the gene matches: 4. The CDR3 is 14 residues long. As DNA, the CDR3 is TGTGCCAGCAGCTTGCAGGGGGAACGTTCACCCCTCCACTTT. Its translation: CASSLQGERSPLHF.

The rearrangement joins TRBV6-2 or TRBV6-3 to TRBJ1-5; D gene ambiguous. The germline V gene has CDR1 MNHEY and CDR2 SVGEGT. There are 10 residues in the CDR3. V dropped 6 bases and J dropped 12 bases, with 9 bases sitting between them. The CDR3 loop reads CASSPPVQHF. CDR3 bases: TGTGCCAGCAGCCCTCCCGTCCAGCATTTT.

This clone has only a few counts. This chain joins TRBV29-1 and TRBJ1-2; D remains unclear. Trimming cost V 1 base and J 8 bases, with 11 bases left between them. In germline, CDR1 is SQVTM, CDR2 ANQGSEA. CDR3 length equals 12 residues. The CDR3 loop is CSVEGYREGYTF. The CDR3 DNA reads TGCAGCGTTGAAGGTTATAGGGAAGGCTACACCTTC.

V gene TRBV2 combines with J gene TRBJ1-5; D remains unclear. Germline V CDR1 and CDR2: SNHLY, FYNNEI. V gave up 4 bases and J gave up 2 bases, with 6 bases separating them. The CDR3 sequence is 13 residues long. In DNA, the CDR3 is TGTGCCAGCAGTGTTGACGGCAATCAGCCCCAGCATTTT. This translates into CASSVDGNQPQHF.

The CDR3 spells CSGRTGGAGDEQFF. The CDR3 nucleotides are TGCAGCGGTAGGACAGGGGGCGCGGGGGATGAGCAGTTCTTC. This sequence joins TRBV29-1 and TRBJ2-1, with 11 bases identical to TRBD1. The CDR3 covers 14 residues. Germline V gene lookup returns CDR1 SQVTM and CDR2 ANQGSEA. Losses at the gene ends were 7 bases for V and 8 bases for J; bases not matched to a gene: 10.